This T cell receptor beta chain stems from a study of cytomegalovirus exposure and HLA in healthy donors. The study ran its PCR with 60 Vbeta and 13 Jbeta primers. Here immunoSEQ multiplex PCR was the method, and the copy in TCRdb shows in-frame clones only, minus some. The sample lists about 160,000 clones, approximately 85% occurring once. The CDR3 runs to 13 residues. With 3 bases removed from V and 7 bases from J, the gap between germline ends came to 13 bases. The germline V gene encodes CDR1 MDHEN and CDR2 SYDVKM. The gene calls are TRBV28 and TRBJ2-7; the D is unclear. Sequencing input: PBMCs. This TCR was sampled from a man in his fifties or sixties in good health and CMV-seropositive. The CDR3 loop is CASSFVNLREQYF. The CDR3 bases are TGTGCCAGCAGTTTTGTGAACCTACGAGAGCAGTACTTC.